What follows are 8 T cell receptor beta chains derived from one specimen sequenced in a study of T cells in women clearing cervical HPV infection. Generated by immunoSEQ multiplex PCR, the TCRdb table keeps only in-frame clones and is missing some. This specimen shows 25,000 to 30,000 clones; the ten leading clones hold 11%. The material sequenced was blood buffy coat. The receptors stem from a woman aged 18 to 69 with a cervical HPV16 infection that either progressed to CIN3+ or cleared (not recorded which).

As to this clone: The observed sequence ends 3 residues before the CDR3 terminus, with the missing tail filled in from the germline J gene. The rearrangement joins TRBV11-2 to TRBJ1-6; unclear D gene. V lost 2 bases and J 5 bases, leaving 7 bases between the germline ends. Germline V gene sequence: CDR1 SGHAT, CDR2 FQNNGV. The CDR3 totals 14 residues. The chain's CDR3 is CASSLSLDNSPLHF. The CDR3 bases that were read are TGTGCCAGCAGCTTATCACTGGATAATTCACCC. The variable domain in full, with the rest retrieved from reference TRBV11-2 and TRBJ1-6, is EAGVAQSPRYKIIEKRQSVAFWCNPISGHATLYWYQQILGQGPKLLIQFQNNGVVDDSQLPKDRFSAERLKGVDSTLKIQPAKLEDSAVYLCASSLSLDNSPLHFGNGTRLTVT.

As concerns this clone: The CDR3 end is not reached by the read, which stops 3 residues before it; the germline J gene fills it in. This sequence joins TRBV5-1 and TRBJ2-1, with a tentative D call TRBD2 (6 bases). Germline V gene lookup returns CDR1 SGHRS and CDR2 YFSETQ. V was cut by 4 bases and J by 3 bases, with 8 bases left in between. This CDR3 contains 13 residues. CDR3 DNA (partial): TGCGCCAGCAGCCCGGAGGGCTACAATGAG. It yields the protein CASSPEGYNE. The full CDR3 sequence reads CASSPEGYNEQFF.

In the case of this clone: Coverage ceases 3 residues before the CDR3 finishes, and the germline J gene fills in the end. The J gene is TRBJ2-2, the V gene TRBV13; 11 bases map to TRBD2. Per the germline V gene, CDR1 is PRHDT and CDR2 is FYEKMQ (reference sequence). The V segment lost 5 bases and the J segment 2 bases; nucleotides outside the gene matches: 7. This CDR3 region has 17 residues. CDR3 loop: CASSPPGLAANTGELFF. The covered CDR3 bases are TGTGCCAGCAGCCCCCCGGGACTAGCGGCAAACACCGGGGAG.

For this clone: The read gets to within 3 residues of the CDR3 end, and the germline J gene fills in the rest. This sequence joins TRBV19 and TRBJ2-3; tentatively, D is TRBD2 (5 bases). Germline V gene lookup returns CDR1 LNHDA and CDR2 SQIVND (reference sequence). Trimming took 6 bases from V and 0 from J, leaving 10 bases between them. This CDR3 contains 14 residues. CDR3 sequence reads: CASRSPGSTDTQYF. The DNA read from the CDR3 is TGTGCCAGTAGATCCCCGGGGAGCACAGATACG. The whole variable domain, remainder taken from reference TRBV19 and TRBJ2-3, is DGGITQSPKYLFRKEGQNVTLSCEQNLNHDAMYWYRQDPGQGLRLIYYSQIVNDFQKGDIAEGYSVSREKKESFPLTVTSAQKNPTAFYLCASRSPGSTDTQYFGPGTRLTVL.

As to this clone: With the read ending 3 residues before the CDR3 end, the germline J gene is used to fill in that end. The chain combines TRBV5-1 with TRBJ2-2; possibly TRBD1 for D (6 bases). The CDR3 has 14 amino acids. Germline V gene data show CDR1 as SGHRS and CDR2 as YFSETQ. The DNA read from the CDR3 is TGCGCCAGCAGCTTGGGACAGGTTGGGGAAAAG. Translating gives CASSLGQVGEK. The entire CDR3 is CASSLGQVGEKLFF.

Partial CDR3 DNA: TGCAGTGCTCAGGGACAGGGGAGTTCACCA. Its protein is CSAQGQGSSP. The full CDR3 sequence reads CSAQGQGSSPLFF. V is TRBV20-1 and J is TRBJ1-4; 10 nucleotides line up with TRBD1. The sequence runs out 3 residues before the end of the CDR3; the remainder is reconstructed from the germline J gene. The length of the CDR3 is 13 residues. Per the germline V gene, CDR1 is DFQATT and CDR2 is SNEGSKA (reference sequence).

To note about this clone: The read finishes 3 residues shy of the CDR3 end, and the germline J gene is used to complete it. The V and J genes are TRBV20-1 and TRBJ2-1; 14 bases are shared with TRBD2. From germline, CDR1 is DFQATT and CDR2 SNEGSKA (reference sequence). J gave up 6 bases and V 5 bases, and 18 bases lay outside the gene matches. CDR3 length: 19 amino acids. The CDR3 DNA, read in part, is TGCAGTGCTTCGACCGGGACTAGCGGGAGTGGCGCATCTATCAATGAG. This encodes CSASTGTSGSGASINE. The CDR3 in its entirety is CSASTGTSGSGASINEQFF.

To note about this clone: Read coverage stops 3 residues before the CDR3 terminus; the germline J gene supplies the remainder. The chain joins TRBV28 to TRBJ1-6; D is unresolved. There are 11 residues in the CDR3. Trimming cost V 3 bases and J 11 bases, with 5 bases left between them. Germline CDR1 MDHEN, CDR2 SYDVKM. CDR3 region: CASSFYPPLHF. The DNA read from the CDR3 is TGTGCCAGCAGTTTTTATCCACCC.